The 31 T cell receptor beta chains below all came from one sample that was sequenced in a study of blood T cell repertoires in COVID-19. Sequencing was performed with immunoSEQ multiplex PCR; in TCRdb, only in-frame clones are kept and a portion is missing. The table records about 320,000 clones, more than 90% of them present only once. The specimen sequenced was PBMCs or T cells enriched from blood (not recorded which). These receptor sequences come from a man between 60 and 75 years old who had recovered from COVID-19.

The chain uses TRBV19 and TRBJ1-1; a possible D gene is TRBD1 (5 bases). V dropped 7 bases and J dropped 2 bases, with 20 bases sitting between them. Per the germline V gene, CDR1 is LNHDA and CDR2 is SQIVND (reference sequence). The CDR3 consists of 16 residues. This chain's CDR3 is CASTRLQGALNTEAFF. Written as DNA, the CDR3 is TGTGCCAGTACCCGTTTGCAAGGGGCGCTCAACACTGAAGCTTTCTTT.

This clone was seen only once. The chain carries TRBV6-6 and TRBJ2-4; 8 bases match TRBD1. CDR3 length: 13 amino acids. The trim removed 6 bases at V and 7 bases at J, leaving 5 bases unmatched. In germline, CDR1 is MNHNY, CDR2 SVGAGI (reference sequence). For the CDR3, the DNA is TGTGCCAGCAGCGACGGACAGGGCAACATTCAGTACTTC. Encoded protein: CASSDGQGNIQYF.

The chain is built from TRBV14 and TRBJ1-5; TRBD1 agrees at 7 bases. This CDR3 contains 13 residues. Germline V gives CDR1 SGHDN, CDR2 FVKESK. The V and J ends lost 1 base and 9 bases, in that order; junction bases with no gene match: 3. The CDR3: CASSQAAGGPQHF. Here the CDR3 DNA reads TGTGCCAGCAGCCAAGCTGCAGGGGGGCCCCAGCATTTT.

The gene calls are TRBV7-2 and TRBJ2-7; D is unresolved. Germline CDR1 SGHTA, CDR2 FQGNSA. V was pared by 4 bases and J by 3 bases, with 13 bases between. This CDR3 has 14 amino acids. The CDR3 DNA reads TGTGCCAGCAGCTCCCAGGCTGTCGGCTACGAGCAGTACTTC. Residues: CASSSQAVGYEQYF.

The chain has TRBV7-3 and TRBJ2-7; TRBD2 aligns across 8 bases. The germline V gene has CDR1 SGHTA and CDR2 FQGTGA. This CDR3 has 15 residues. Germline trimming cut 3 bases from V and 4 bases from J; bases unmatched to any gene: 8. CDR3 in amino acids: CASSLGTGLGYEQYF. The CDR3 DNA reads as TGTGCCAGCAGCTTGGGTACGGGACTAGGGTACGAGCAGTACTTC.

The CDR3 bases are TGTGCCAGCAGCCCCCGGGACAGGGGGCTTAACTCACCCCTCCACTTT. Its protein product is CASSPRDRGLNSPLHF. The chain combines TRBV3-1 (or the pseudogene TRBV3-2) with TRBJ1-6; 12 bases are a match to TRBD1. The germline V gene encodes CDR1 LGHDT and CDR2 YNNKEL (reference sequence). The CDR3 is made up of 16 amino acids. V gave up 4 bases and J gave up 10 bases; unmatched junction bases: 8.

V gene TRBV21-1 combines with J gene TRBJ1-2. TRBV21-1 is given as a pseudogene. CDR3 length: 14 amino acids. CDR3 coding DNA: TGTGCCAGCACCCCGGGAGACCCCAACTATGGCTACACCTTC. Encoded protein: CASTPGDPNYGYTF.

The CDR3 reads CASSERRAGSEKLFF. CDR3 DNA: TGTGCCAGCAGTGAAAGGAGGGCCGGGAGCGAAAAACTGTTTTTT. The chain uses TRBV6-1 and TRBJ1-4; D gene ambiguous. Germline-derived CDR1 and CDR2 are MNHNS and SASEGT. Trimming took off 2 bases at V and 8 bases at J, with 15 bases between the two ends. The CDR3 contains 15 residues.

The chain employs TRBV18 and TRBJ1-2; D is undetermined. The CDR3 extends over 14 amino acids. Trimming removed 2 bases from V and 3 bases from J, with 10 bases in between. Germline CDR1 reads KGHSH; CDR2 reads LQKENI. The CDR3 sequence is CASSPGQSDYGYTF. The CDR3 DNA reads TGTGCCAGCTCACCAGGGCAGAGTGACTATGGCTACACCTTC.

V gene TRBV9 combines with J gene TRBJ2-1; TRBD2 aligns across 7 bases. The germline V gene has CDR1 SGDLS and CDR2 YYNGEE. V trimming: 4 bases; J trimming: 2 bases; junction bases outside the gene matches: 6. This CDR3 contains 15 residues. The CDR3: CASSRTSATYNEQFF. CDR3 DNA: TGTGCCAGCAGCCGAACTAGCGCTACCTACAATGAGCAGTTCTTC.

The CDR3 nucleotides are TGTGCCAGCAGTGAACTTTGGACAGAGAATTCACCCCTCCACTTT. Translation: CASSELWTENSPLHF. The chain combines TRBV6-1 with TRBJ1-6; D is possibly TRBD1 (6 bases). The germline gives CDR1 MNHNS, CDR2 SASEGT. This CDR3 has 15 residues. Trimming cost V 2 bases and J 7 bases, with 12 bases left between them.

J is TRBJ1-4 and V is TRBV15; tentative D call: TRBD1 (5 bases). Trimming pared 4 bases from V and 6 bases from J, leaving 12 bases between. Germline V gives CDR1 LNHNV, CDR2 YYDKDF (reference sequence). This CDR3 spans 14 amino acids. The CDR3 reads CATSTGLRDEKLFF. DNA for the CDR3: TGTGCCACCAGCACAGGGCTAAGGGATGAAAAACTGTTTTTT.

This chain joins TRBV5-1 and TRBJ1-4; 8 bases are a match to TRBD1. Losses at the gene ends were 2 bases for V and 8 bases for J; bases not matched to a gene: 5. Germline CDR1 and CDR2: SGHRS and YFSETQ. CDR3 length equals 14 residues. The CDR3 region is CASSFLGQGEKLFF. The DNA of the CDR3 is TGCGCCAGCAGCTTCCTCGGACAGGGAGAAAAACTGTTTTTT.

This rearrangement joins TRBV9 to TRBJ1-3; 11 nucleotides line up with TRBD1. CDR3 length equals 16 residues. V lost 2 bases to trimming and J lost 4 bases; unmatched junction nucleotides: 5. Germline CDR1 reads SGDLS; CDR2 reads YYNGEE. For the CDR3, the DNA is TGTGCCAGCAGCGTCGGACAGGGGGCGTGGGGAAACACCATATATTTT. This codes for CASSVGQGAWGNTIYF. The full variable domain, in which reference TRBV9 and TRBJ1-3 provide the parts outside the CDR3, is DSGVTQTPKHLITATGQRVTLRCSPRSGDLSVYWYQQSLDQGLQFLIQYYNGEERAKGNILERFSAQQFPDLHSELNLSSLELGDSALYFCASSVGQGAWGNTIYFGEGSWLTVV.

The chain uses TRBV5-1 and TRBJ2-5; 8 nucleotides line up with TRBD2. CDR1 SGHRS and CDR2 YFSETQ come from the germline V gene. The CDR3 has 16 amino acids. After removal of 0 bases from V and 5 bases from J, the junction contained 9 bases not matched to a gene. This chain's CDR3 is CASSLGGIAGWETQYF. Written as DNA, the CDR3 is TGCGCCAGCAGCTTGGGAGGAATAGCGGGATGGGAGACCCAGTACTTC. The full variable domain, its missing parts supplied by reference TRBV5-1 and TRBJ2-5, is KAGVTQTPRYLIKTRGQQVTLSCSPISGHRSVSWYQQTPGQGLQFLFEYFSETQRNKGNFPGRFSGRQFSNSRSEMNVSTLELGDSALYLCASSLGGIAGWETQYFGPGTRLLVL.

V gene TRBV9 combines with J gene TRBJ1-2; D unclear. Germline CDR1 SGDLS, CDR2 YYNGEE. There are 15 residues in the CDR3. Trimming shortened V by 4 bases and J by 0 bases, and 13 bases separated the two germline ends. Here the CDR3 reads CASSPGPGTNYGYTF. CDR3 sequence (DNA): TGTGCCAGCAGCCCCGGACCCGGGACTAACTATGGCTACACCTTC. Looking up the rest from reference TRBV9 and TRBJ1-2 gives the full variable domain: DSGVTQTPKHLITATGQRVTLRCSPRSGDLSVYWYQQSLDQGLQFLIQYYNGEERAKGNILERFSAQQFPDLHSELNLSSLELGDSALYFCASSPGPGTNYGYTFGSGTRLTVV.

DNA for the CDR3: TGTGCTAGTGGTTTGGGGAGAACGAATGAGCAGTTCTTC. Translated, it gives CASGLGRTNEQFF. This chain joins TRBV12-5 and TRBJ2-1; D remains unclear. V dropped 1 base and J dropped 7 bases, with 8 bases sitting between them. The CDR3 sequence is 13 residues long. In germline, CDR1 is LGHNT, CDR2 FRNRAP. Drawing the rest from reference TRBV12-5 and TRBJ2-1, the complete variable domain is DARVTQTPRHKVTEMGQEVTMRCQPILGHNTVFWYRQTMMQGLELLAYFRNRAPLDDSGMPKDRFSAEMPDATLATLKIQPSEPRDSAVYFCASGLGRTNEQFFGPGTRLTVL.

Concerning this clone itself: The junction does not match germline at one end; this may be a read error. The DNA for the CDR3 is TGTGCTAGCAGCTTCGGAGAGCATTTGTCCCAGTACTTC. Translated: CASSFGEHLSQYF. V gene TRBV7-7 combines with J gene TRBJ2-5, with D unresolved. From germline, CDR1 is SSHAT and CDR2 FNYEAQ (reference sequence). This CDR3 is 13 amino acids long.

The chain uses TRBV5-1 and TRBJ2-1; TRBD2 might be the D (6 bases). The CDR3 spans 16 residues. Germline assignment: CDR1 SGHRS and CDR2 YFSETQ. Trimming cost V 0 bases and J 0 bases, with 10 bases left between them. CDR3 residues: CASSLAGGDSYNEQFF. CDR3 in DNA: TGCGCCAGCAGCTTGGCCGGCGGGGACTCCTACAATGAGCAGTTCTTC.

The chain carries TRBV5-6 and TRBJ1-2; 10 bases agree with TRBD1. The CDR3 is made up of 13 amino acids. Germline V gene data show CDR1 as SGHDT and CDR2 as YYEEEE. The V and J ends lost 4 bases and 7 bases, in that order; junction bases with no gene match: 4. The CDR3 DNA reads TGTGCCAGCAGCCTCGGACAGGGGGGTGGCTACACCTTC. Translation gives CASSLGQGGGYTF.

This clone was found once. The chain employs TRBV5-1 and TRBJ2-7; D perhaps matches TRBD1 (5 bases). Trimming left V 4 bases short and J 0 bases short, with 11 bases between. CDR1 is SGHRS and CDR2 is YFSETQ in the germline V gene. This CDR3 contains 14 residues. The CDR3 nucleotides are TGCGCCAGCAGCCTAAGGGGATACTCCTACGAGCAGTACTTC. The encoded protein is CASSLRGYSYEQYF.

This chain links TRBV6-2 or TRBV6-3 with TRBJ1-2; 7 bases are a match to TRBD1. V shed 0 bases, J shed 4 bases, and the junction held 23 bases outside the gene matches. Germline V gene lookup returns CDR1 MNHEY and CDR2 SVGEGT. The CDR3 runs to 21 residues. CDR3 sequence: CASSYSVQVAAGTEKTYGYTF. CDR3 DNA: TGTGCCAGCAGTTACTCGGTTCAGGTGGCTGCCGGGACAGAAAAAACCTATGGCTACACCTTC.

This chain links TRBV7-2 with TRBJ2-3; 7 bases are a match to TRBD2. The ends lost 5 bases at V and 4 bases at J; junction bases unmatched: 9. Germline CDR1 is SGHTA and CDR2 is FQGNSA. The CDR3 is made up of 15 amino acids. The CDR3 spells CASSQLTSSADTQYF. The CDR3 nucleotides read TGTGCCAGCAGCCAATTGACTAGCTCCGCAGATACGCAGTATTTT. The variable domain in full, completed from reference TRBV7-2 and TRBJ2-3, reads GAGVSQSPSNKVTEKGKDVELRCDPISGHTALYWYRQSLGQGLEFLIYFQGNSAPDKSGLPSDRFSAERTGGSVSTLTIQRTQQEDSAVYLCASSQLTSSADTQYFGPGTRLTVL.

The table lists this clone with a count of one. The CDR3 loop reads CASSTGLPDTQYF. The CDR3 DNA sequence: TGTGCCAGTAGTACGGGTCTCCCAGATACGCAGTATTTT. V and J are TRBV19 and TRBJ2-3; no definite D call. The CDR3 covers 13 residues. Germline-derived CDR1 and CDR2 are LNHDA and SQIVND (reference sequence). V lost 4 bases and J lost 4, with 9 bases in between.

This chain links TRBV4-2 with TRBJ2-1; a possible D gene is TRBD1 (5 bases). Germline V gives CDR1 LGHNA, CDR2 YNFKEQ. V was clipped by 0 bases and J by 0 bases, with 9 bases between them. This CDR3 spans 16 amino acids. CDR3 in amino acids: CASSQEQESSYNEQFF. The CDR3 DNA is TGTGCCAGCAGCCAAGAACAGGAGAGCTCCTACAATGAGCAGTTCTTC.

This rearrangement joins TRBV30 to TRBJ1-1; TRBD1 aligns across 8 bases. Germline values: CDR1 GTSNPN, CDR2 SVGIG (reference sequence). V was clipped by 4 bases and J by 1 base; unmatched bases: 11. CDR3 length equals 16 residues. The CDR3 protein is CAWTQGQGPKNTEAFF. Here the CDR3 DNA reads TGTGCCTGGACCCAAGGACAGGGACCCAAGAACACTGAAGCTTTCTTT.

The chain links TRBV4-1 to TRBJ2-5; D call uncertain. The V end was cut by 1 base, the J end by 2 bases, with 8 bases between. The CDR3 runs 14 residues. From germline, CDR1 is MGHRA and CDR2 YSYEKL. Here the CDR3 DNA reads TGCGCCAGCAGCCAAGTCGCAGGACAAGAGACCCAGTACTTC. Its translation: CASSQVAGQETQYF.

The chain employs TRBV6-5 and TRBJ2-7, with a possible D match to TRBD1 (5 bases). V was pared by 5 bases and J by 9 bases, with 20 bases between. The CDR3 is made up of 14 amino acids. From germline, CDR1 is MNHEY and CDR2 SVGAGI. CDR3 sequence reads: CASSQDIPSIGQYF. The DNA of the CDR3 is TGTGCCAGCAGTCAGGACATCCCATCCATCGGGCAGTACTTC.

This chain joins TRBV6-4 and TRBJ2-1; possibly TRBD2 for D (5 bases). Per germline, CDR1 MRHNA and CDR2 SNTAGT. V was cut by 0 bases and J by 5 bases, with 11 bases left in between. CDR3 length: 15 amino acids. DNA of the CDR3: TGTGCCAGCAGTGACTCGGGCGGGCCAAACAATGAGCAGTTCTTC. It yields the protein CASSDSGGPNNEQFF.

V is TRBV6-5 and J is TRBJ2-7; 9 nucleotides align to TRBD1. The ends lost 0 bases at V and 3 bases at J; junction bases unmatched: 3. CDR3 length: 15 residues. Germline CDR1 reads MNHEY; CDR2 reads SVGAGI. The CDR3 loop is CASSYSYRGLYEQYF. CDR3 nucleotide sequence: TGTGCCAGCAGTTACTCCTACAGGGGGCTCTACGAGCAGTACTTC.

V usage is TRBV5-6 and J usage is TRBJ1-2, with a weak D call TRBD1 (6 bases). The length of the CDR3 is 13 residues. V was clipped by 4 bases and J by 8 bases, with 15 bases between them. Germline values: CDR1 SGHDT, CDR2 YYEEEE. The CDR3 loop reads CASSPPGVRGYTF. The CDR3 DNA sequence: TGTGCCAGCAGCCCCCCAGGGGTTCGGGGCTACACCTTC.